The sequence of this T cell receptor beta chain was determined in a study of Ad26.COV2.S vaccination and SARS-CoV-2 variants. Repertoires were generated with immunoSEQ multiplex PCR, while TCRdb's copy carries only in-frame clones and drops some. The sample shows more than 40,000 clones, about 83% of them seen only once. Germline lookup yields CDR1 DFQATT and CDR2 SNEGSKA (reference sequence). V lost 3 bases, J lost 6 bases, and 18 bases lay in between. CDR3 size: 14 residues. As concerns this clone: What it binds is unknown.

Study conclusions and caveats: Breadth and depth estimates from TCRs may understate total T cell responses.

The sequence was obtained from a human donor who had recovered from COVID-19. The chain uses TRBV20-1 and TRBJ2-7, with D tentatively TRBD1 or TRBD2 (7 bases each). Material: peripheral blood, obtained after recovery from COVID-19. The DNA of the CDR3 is TGCAGTGCTAGTTACACGACAGGGAGGGGCGAGCAGTACTTC. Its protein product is CSASYTTGRGEQYF.